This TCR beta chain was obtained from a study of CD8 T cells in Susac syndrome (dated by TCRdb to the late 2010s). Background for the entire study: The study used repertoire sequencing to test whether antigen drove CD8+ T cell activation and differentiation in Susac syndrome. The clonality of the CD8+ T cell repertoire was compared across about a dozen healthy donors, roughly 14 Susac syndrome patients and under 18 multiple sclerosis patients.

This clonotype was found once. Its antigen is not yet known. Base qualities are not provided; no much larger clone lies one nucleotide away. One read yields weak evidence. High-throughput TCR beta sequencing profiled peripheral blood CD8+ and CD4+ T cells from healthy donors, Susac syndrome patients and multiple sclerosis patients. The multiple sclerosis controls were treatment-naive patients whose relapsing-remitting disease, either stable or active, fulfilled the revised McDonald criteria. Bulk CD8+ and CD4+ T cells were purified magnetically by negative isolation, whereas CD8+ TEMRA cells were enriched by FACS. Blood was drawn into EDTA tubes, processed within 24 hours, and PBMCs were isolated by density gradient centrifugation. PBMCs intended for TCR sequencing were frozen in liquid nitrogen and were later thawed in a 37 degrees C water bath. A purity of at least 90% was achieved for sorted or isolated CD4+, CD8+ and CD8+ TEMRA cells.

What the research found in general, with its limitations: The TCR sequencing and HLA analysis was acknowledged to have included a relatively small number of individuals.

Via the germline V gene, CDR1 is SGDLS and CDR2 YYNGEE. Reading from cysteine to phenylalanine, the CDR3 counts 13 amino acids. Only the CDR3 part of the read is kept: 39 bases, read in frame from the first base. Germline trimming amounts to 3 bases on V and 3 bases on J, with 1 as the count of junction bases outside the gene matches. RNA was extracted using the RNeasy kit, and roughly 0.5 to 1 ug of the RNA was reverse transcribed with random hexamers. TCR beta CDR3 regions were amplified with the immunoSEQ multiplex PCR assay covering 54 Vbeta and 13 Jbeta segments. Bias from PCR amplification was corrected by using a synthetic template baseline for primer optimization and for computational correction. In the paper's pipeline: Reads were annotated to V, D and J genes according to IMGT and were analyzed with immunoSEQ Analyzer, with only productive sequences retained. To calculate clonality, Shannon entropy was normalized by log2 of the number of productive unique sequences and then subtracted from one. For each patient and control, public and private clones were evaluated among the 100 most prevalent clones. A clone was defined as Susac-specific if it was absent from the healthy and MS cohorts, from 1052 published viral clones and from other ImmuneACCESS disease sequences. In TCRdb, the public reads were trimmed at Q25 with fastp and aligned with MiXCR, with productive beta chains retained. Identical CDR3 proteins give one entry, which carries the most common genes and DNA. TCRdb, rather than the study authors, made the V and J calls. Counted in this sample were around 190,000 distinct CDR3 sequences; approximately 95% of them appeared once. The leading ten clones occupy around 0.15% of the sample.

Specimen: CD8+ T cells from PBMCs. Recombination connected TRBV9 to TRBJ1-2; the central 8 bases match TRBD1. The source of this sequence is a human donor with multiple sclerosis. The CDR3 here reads CASSEGQDYGYTF. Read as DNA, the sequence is TGTGCCAGCAGCGAGGGACAGGACTATGGCTACACCTTC.